This passage covers 21 T cell receptor beta chains from one sample sequenced in a study of technical replicates of blood from a few donors. The assay was immunoSEQ multiplex PCR, and TCRdb's table has in-frame clones only and misses some. Among about 75,000 clones listed, 90% to 95% were seen once. The source material was T cells isolated from PBMCs. These receptors all come from a human donor in good health. Some clones in this sample may be carry-over from other donors' samples.

The chain links TRBV2 to TRBJ1-6; D is possibly TRBD1 (5 bases). The CDR3 runs 15 residues. Germline loops: CDR1 SNHLY, CDR2 FYNNEI. The germline V and J ends were trimmed by 8 bases and 3 bases, with 14 bases remaining between them. The CDR3 DNA follows: TGTGCCAGCTGCAGGGAGGGACTCTATAATTCACCCCTCCACTTT. Translated, it gives CASCREGLYNSPLHF.

This chain connects TRBV2 to TRBJ2-7; possibly TRBD2 for D (5 bases). Germline V gene sequence: CDR1 SNHLY, CDR2 FYNNEI. CDR3 size: 12 residues. V lost 4 bases and J lost 3, with 7 bases in between. This CDR3 is CASSGLNYEQYF. The CDR3 bases are TGTGCCAGCAGTGGACTAAACTACGAGCAGTACTTC.

The chain is built from TRBV7-9 and TRBJ2-1, with D perhaps TRBD1 (5 bases). V shed 5 bases and J shed 4 bases, with 12 bases lying between them. The CDR3 has 14 residues. Germline V gives CDR1 SEHNR, CDR2 FQNEAQ (reference sequence). The CDR3 coding sequence is TGTGCCAGCAGCCTATGGACAAATTACAATGAGCAGTTCTTC. Protein: CASSLWTNYNEQFF.

V and J are TRBV6-1 and TRBJ1-5, with a weak D call TRBD1 (6 bases). Germline CDR1 is MNHNS and CDR2 is SASEGT. The CDR3 contains 15 residues. V lost 7 bases and J lost 0, with 13 bases in between. The CDR3 DNA is TGTGCCAGCACCGACAGGTTCAATAGCAATCAGCCCCAGCATTTT. This gives the protein CASTDRFNSNQPQHF.

This clone showed up just a few times. V usage is TRBV7-2 and J usage is TRBJ1-1, with a weak D call TRBD1 (5 bases). Trimming shortened V by 2 bases and J by 4 bases, and 8 bases separated the two germline ends. Per the germline V gene, CDR1 is SGHTA and CDR2 is FQGNSA. CDR3 size: 13 residues. The CDR3 bases are TGTGCCAGCAGCTTACTCCAGGGCACTGAAGCTTTCTTT. This codes for CASSLLQGTEAFF.

The chain recombines TRBV18 with TRBJ2-7; TRBD1 matches 12 bases. Germline loops: CDR1 KGHSH, CDR2 LQKENI. V lost 6 bases and J lost 4; bases outside the gene matches: 4. The CDR3 has 14 amino acids. CDR3: CASSPGQGAYEQYF. For the CDR3, the DNA is TGTGCCAGCTCCCCGGGACAGGGGGCTTACGAGCAGTACTTC. Combining the CDR3 with reference TRBV18 and TRBJ2-7 gives the whole variable domain NAGVMQNPRHLVRRRGQEARLRCSPMKGHSHVYWYRQLPEEGLKFMVYLQKENIIDESGMPKERFSAEFPKEGPSILRIQQVVRGDSAAYFCASSPGQGAYEQYFGPGTRLTVT.

This clone appeared a single time. The sample contains more than one DNA sequence encoding this CDR3. This chain links TRBV5-1 with TRBJ2-5; 12 bases agree with TRBD2. Trimming cost V 0 bases and J 3 bases; bases outside gene matches: 0. CDR1 SGHRS and CDR2 YFSETQ come from the germline V gene. This CDR3 has 15 residues. CDR3 in DNA: TGCGCCAGCAGCTTGGGACTAGCGGGAGAAGAGACCCAGTACTTC. It codes for CASSLGLAGEETQYF.

This clone was detected only once. The chain links TRBV6-5 to TRBJ2-7; D remains unclear. Germline V gene lookup returns CDR1 MNHEY and CDR2 SVGAGI. The CDR3 length is 13 residues. V shed 4 bases and J shed 0 bases, with 7 bases lying between them. The CDR3 loop is CASSFRNSYEQYF. CDR3 nucleotide sequence: TGTGCCAGCAGTTTCAGAAACTCCTACGAGCAGTACTTC.

This chain connects TRBV11-2 to TRBJ1-2; D uncertain. CDR1 and CDR2 (germline): SGHAT, FQNNGV. This CDR3 is 14 amino acids long. The V gene lost 0 bases and the J gene lost 3 bases, with 8 bases spanning the gap. CDR3 nucleotides: TGTGCCAGCAGCTTAGAAGTTCAGGACTATGGCTACACCTTC. Translating it yields CASSLEVQDYGYTF.

This chain connects TRBV5-5 to TRBJ2-5; TRBD2 matches 7 bases. CDR1 is SGHKS, CDR2 YYEKEE, per germline (reference sequence). V gave up 2 bases and J gave up 5 bases; unmatched junction bases: 6. The CDR3 is 14 residues long. CDR3 residues: CASSFPAGRETQYF. The CDR3 nucleotides read TGTGCCAGCAGCTTTCCAGCGGGAAGGGAGACCCAGTACTTC.

V usage is TRBV7-2 and J usage is TRBJ2-7, with a tentative D call TRBD2 (6 bases). This CDR3 region has 13 residues. The germline V gene encodes CDR1 SGHTA and CDR2 FQGNSA. The ends were cut back, 4 bases at V and 2 bases at J, with 9 bases in the middle. This chain's CDR3 is CASSWDLTYEQYF. DNA for the CDR3: TGTGCCAGCAGCTGGGACTTAACCTACGAGCAGTACTTC. Supplemented by reference TRBV7-2 and TRBJ2-7, the full variable domain reads GAGVSQSPSNKVTEKGKDVELRCDPISGHTALYWYRQSLGQGLEFLIYFQGNSAPDKSGLPSDRFSAERTGGSVSTLTIQRTQQEDSAVYLCASSWDLTYEQYFGPGTRLTVT.

The rearrangement joins TRBV4-1 to TRBJ1-3; D gene uncertain. This CDR3 comprises 13 residues. Deletions cut 3 bases from V and 4 bases from J, with 7 bases between. Germline-derived CDR1 and CDR2 are MGHRA and YSYEKL. In DNA form, the CDR3 reads TGCGCCAGCAGCCAGCTACCCGGAAACACCATATATTTT. Its protein product is CASSQLPGNTIYF.

The genes are TRBV15 and TRBJ1-2; the D gene is possibly TRBD1 (5 bases). V dropped 0 bases and J dropped 8 bases, with 13 bases sitting between them. CDR1 LNHNV and CDR2 YYDKDF come from the germline V gene (reference sequence). The CDR3 loop spans 14 amino acids. The CDR3 sequence is CATSRDREGGGYTF. The CDR3 DNA is TGTGCCACCAGCAGAGACAGGGAGGGTGGAGGCTACACCTTC.

The J gene is TRBJ2-3, the V gene TRBV19; TRBD2 is a possible D gene (5 bases). The CDR3 totals 16 residues. Germline-derived CDR1 and CDR2 are LNHDA and SQIVND (reference sequence). V lost 4 bases and J lost 0, with 14 bases in between. The CDR3 sequence is CASSKTGEPSTDTQYF. CDR3 DNA sequence: TGTGCCAGTAGTAAGACCGGGGAACCTAGCACAGATACGCAGTATTTT.

The V and J genes are TRBV6-5 and TRBJ1-1; D is undetermined. Germline V gene data show CDR1 as MNHEY and CDR2 as SVGAGI. The CDR3 runs to 13 residues. Trimming shortened V by 4 bases and J by 2 bases, and 8 bases separated the two germline ends. In DNA, the CDR3 is TGTGCCAGCAGTTTTATCCTCAACACTGAAGCTTTCTTT. Protein: CASSFILNTEAFF.

V is TRBV2 and J is TRBJ1-1, with D perhaps matching TRBD1 (6 bases). CDR3 length equals 16 residues. The germline CDR1 and CDR2 sequences are SNHLY and FYNNEI. V was shortened by 7 bases and J by 4 bases, with 22 bases between the two germline ends. This CDR3 reads CASNFGHRAQGTEAFF. The CDR3 DNA reads TGTGCCAGCAATTTTGGTCACAGGGCTCAGGGCACTGAAGCTTTCTTT.

The V call is TRBV12-5, the J call TRBJ2-1; 11 nucleotides agree with TRBD2. Germline-derived CDR1 and CDR2 are LGHNT and FRNRAP. J gave up 4 bases and V 5 bases, and 10 bases lay outside the gene matches. This CDR3 spans 17 amino acids. For the CDR3, the DNA is TGTGCTAGTGGTACTCCGACTAGCGGGGATAAATACAATGAGCAGTTCTTC. It specifies CASGTPTSGDKYNEQFF. The full variable domain, its missing parts supplied by reference TRBV12-5 and TRBJ2-1, is DARVTQTPRHKVTEMGQEVTMRCQPILGHNTVFWYRQTMMQGLELLAYFRNRAPLDDSGMPKDRFSAEMPDATLATLKIQPSEPRDSAVYFCASGTPTSGDKYNEQFFGPGTRLTVL.

The chain uses TRBV21-1 and TRBJ1-3; no DNA check was done on the table's D call, TRBD1. TRBV21-1 is flagged as a pseudogene. The CDR3 loop spans 14 amino acids. The CDR3 here is CASSKHGSRNTIYF. The CDR3 DNA reads as TGTGCCAGCAGCAAGCATGGAAGCAGGAACACCATATATTTT.

The chain employs TRBV9 and TRBJ2-5; TRBD1 agrees at 9 bases. CDR1 and CDR2 (germline): SGDLS, YYNGEE. The junction had 5 bases not matched to a gene; V was cut back by 3 bases and J by 5 bases. The CDR3 totals 14 residues. The chain's CDR3 is CASSAGDREETQYF. CDR3 nucleotide sequence: TGTGCCAGCAGCGCAGGGGACAGGGAGGAGACCCAGTACTTC.

The DNA for the CDR3 is TGTGCCAGCACGGAGGTAGACCCGTATGGCTACACCTTC. The encoded protein is CASTEVDPYGYTF. V usage is TRBV2 and J usage is TRBJ1-2; the D is unclear. This CDR3 has 13 amino acids. Looked up from germline, CDR1 is SNHLY and CDR2 is FYNNEI. Trimming left V 7 bases short and J 5 bases short, with 14 bases between. Combining the CDR3 with reference TRBV2 and TRBJ1-2 gives the whole variable domain EPEVTQTPSHQVTQMGQEVILRCVPISNHLYFYWYRQILGQKVEFLVSFYNNEISEKSEIFDDQFSVERPDGSNFTLKIRSTKLEDSAMYFCASTEVDPYGYTFGSGTRLTVV.

In this sample, this clone turned up once. This rearrangement joins TRBV6-1 to TRBJ2-3; 10 positions match TRBD2. Germline-derived CDR1 and CDR2 are MNHNS and SASEGT. The CDR3 extends over 14 amino acids. The V segment lost 10 bases and the J segment 1 base; nucleotides outside the gene matches: 5. The CDR3 sequence: CAIQRGGGTDTQYF. The CDR3 DNA reads as TGTGCCATCCAGCGGGGGGGTGGCACAGATACGCAGTATTTT.